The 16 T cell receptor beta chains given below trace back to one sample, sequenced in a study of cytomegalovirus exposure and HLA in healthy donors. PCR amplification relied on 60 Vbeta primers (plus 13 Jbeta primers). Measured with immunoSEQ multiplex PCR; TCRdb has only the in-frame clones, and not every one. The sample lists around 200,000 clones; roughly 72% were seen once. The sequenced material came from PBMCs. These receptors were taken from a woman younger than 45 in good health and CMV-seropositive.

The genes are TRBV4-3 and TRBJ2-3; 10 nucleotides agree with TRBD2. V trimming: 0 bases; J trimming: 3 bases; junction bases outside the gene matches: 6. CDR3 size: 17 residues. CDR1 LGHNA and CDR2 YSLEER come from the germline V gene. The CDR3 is CASSQEASGSRTDTQYF. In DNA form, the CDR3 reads TGCGCCAGCAGCCAAGAGGCTAGCGGGAGTCGGACAGATACGCAGTATTTT.

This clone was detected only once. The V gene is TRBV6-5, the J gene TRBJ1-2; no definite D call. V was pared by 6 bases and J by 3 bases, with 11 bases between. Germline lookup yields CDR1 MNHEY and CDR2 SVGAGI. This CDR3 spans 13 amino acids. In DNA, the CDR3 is TGTGCCAGCAGCCCCACGAGGGACTATGGCTACACCTTC. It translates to CASSPTRDYGYTF.

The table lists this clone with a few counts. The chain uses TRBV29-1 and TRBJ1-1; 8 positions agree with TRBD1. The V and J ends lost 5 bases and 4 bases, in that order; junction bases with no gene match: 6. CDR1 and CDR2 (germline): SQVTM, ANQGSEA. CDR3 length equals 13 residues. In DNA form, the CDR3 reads TGCAGCGTTACGGACAGGGTTGGCACTGAAGCTTTCTTT. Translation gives CSVTDRVGTEAFF.

The CDR3 is CASTPGQYTEAFF. CDR3 DNA sequence: TGTGCCAGTACACCGGGACAGTACACTGAAGCTTTCTTT. This chain links TRBV28 with TRBJ1-1; TRBD1 aligns across 7 bases. CDR3 length: 13 residues. The V segment lost 9 bases and the J segment 3 bases; nucleotides outside the gene matches: 7. Germline V CDR1 and CDR2: MDHEN, SYDVKM.

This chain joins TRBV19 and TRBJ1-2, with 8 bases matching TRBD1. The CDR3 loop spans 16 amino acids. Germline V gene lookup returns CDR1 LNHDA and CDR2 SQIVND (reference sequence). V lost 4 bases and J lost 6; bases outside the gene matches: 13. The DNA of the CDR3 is TGTGCCAGTAGTACCGGAATCAGGACAGGGCCAGATGGCTACACCTTC. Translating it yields CASSTGIRTGPDGYTF. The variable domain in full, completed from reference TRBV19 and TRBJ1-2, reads DGGITQSPKYLFRKEGQNVTLSCEQNLNHDAMYWYRQDPGQGLRLIYYSQIVNDFQKGDIAEGYSVSREKKESFPLTVTSAQKNPTAFYLCASSTGIRTGPDGYTFGSGTRLTVV.

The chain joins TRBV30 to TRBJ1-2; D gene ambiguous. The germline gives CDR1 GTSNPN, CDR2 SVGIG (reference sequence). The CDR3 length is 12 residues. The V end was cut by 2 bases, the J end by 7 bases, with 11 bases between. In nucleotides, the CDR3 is TGTGCCTGGAGTACCAGGCGCTGTGGCTACACCTTC. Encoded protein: CAWSTRRCGYTF. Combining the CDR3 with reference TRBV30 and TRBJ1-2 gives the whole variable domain SQTIHQWPATLVQPVGSPLSLECTVEGTSNPNLYWYRQAAGRGLQLLFYSVGIGQISSEVPQNLSASRPQDRQFILSSKKLLLSDSGFYLCAWSTRRCGYTFGSGTRLTVV.

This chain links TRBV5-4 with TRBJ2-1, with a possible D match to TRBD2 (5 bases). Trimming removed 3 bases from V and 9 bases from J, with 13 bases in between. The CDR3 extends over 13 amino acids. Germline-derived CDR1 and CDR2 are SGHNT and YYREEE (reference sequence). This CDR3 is CASSSDLIGEQFF. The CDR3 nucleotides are TGTGCCAGCAGCTCGGACTTAATCGGTGAGCAGTTCTTC.

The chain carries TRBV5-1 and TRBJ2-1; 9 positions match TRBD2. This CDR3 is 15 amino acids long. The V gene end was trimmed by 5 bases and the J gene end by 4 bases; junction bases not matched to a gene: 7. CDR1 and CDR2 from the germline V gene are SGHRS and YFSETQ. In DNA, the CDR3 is TGCGCCAGCAGGAGTGGCGGGGGGGCTTACAATGAGCAGTTCTTC. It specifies CASRSGGGAYNEQFF.

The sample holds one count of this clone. CDR3 sequence: CAWSAPGRRDQPQHF. DNA of the CDR3: TGTGCCTGGAGTGCCCCAGGACGGAGGGATCAGCCCCAGCATTTT. The chain is built from TRBV30 and TRBJ1-5; D unresolved. CDR1 and CDR2 from the germline V gene are GTSNPN and SVGIG (reference sequence). V gave up 1 base and J gave up 5 bases, with 15 bases separating them. The CDR3 runs 15 residues. The full variable domain, in which reference TRBV30 and TRBJ1-5 provide the parts outside the CDR3, is SQTIHQWPATLVQPVGSPLSLECTVEGTSNPNLYWYRQAAGRGLQLLFYSVGIGQISSEVPQNLSASRPQDRQFILSSKKLLLSDSGFYLCAWSAPGRRDQPQHFGDGTRLSIL.

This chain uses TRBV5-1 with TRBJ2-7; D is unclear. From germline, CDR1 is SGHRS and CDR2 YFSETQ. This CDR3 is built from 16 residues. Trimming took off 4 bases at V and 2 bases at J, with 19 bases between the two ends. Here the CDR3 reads CASSLSFAQTPYEQYF. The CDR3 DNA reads TGCGCCAGCAGCCTATCGTTTGCGCAGACACCCTACGAGCAGTACTTC.

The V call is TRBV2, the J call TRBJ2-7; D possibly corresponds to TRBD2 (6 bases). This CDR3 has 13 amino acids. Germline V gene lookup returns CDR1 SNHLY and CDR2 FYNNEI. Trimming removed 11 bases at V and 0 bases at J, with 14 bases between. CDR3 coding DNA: TGTGCCCGCGGCTTGGGAGGCTCCTACGAGCAGTACTTC. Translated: CARGLGGSYEQYF.

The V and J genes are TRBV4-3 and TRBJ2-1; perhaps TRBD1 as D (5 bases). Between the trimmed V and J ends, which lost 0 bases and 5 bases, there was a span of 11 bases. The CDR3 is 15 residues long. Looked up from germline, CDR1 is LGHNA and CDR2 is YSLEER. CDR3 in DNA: TGCGCCAGCAGCCAAGATTGGGGCGGACACAATGAGCAGTTCTTC. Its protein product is CASSQDWGGHNEQFF.

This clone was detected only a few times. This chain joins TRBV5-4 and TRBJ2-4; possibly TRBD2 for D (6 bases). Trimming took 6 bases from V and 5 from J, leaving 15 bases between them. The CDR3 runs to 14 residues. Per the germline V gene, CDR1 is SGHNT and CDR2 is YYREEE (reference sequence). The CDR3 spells CASMDREEENIQYF. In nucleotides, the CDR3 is TGTGCCAGCATGGATAGGGAGGAGGAAAACATTCAGTACTTC.

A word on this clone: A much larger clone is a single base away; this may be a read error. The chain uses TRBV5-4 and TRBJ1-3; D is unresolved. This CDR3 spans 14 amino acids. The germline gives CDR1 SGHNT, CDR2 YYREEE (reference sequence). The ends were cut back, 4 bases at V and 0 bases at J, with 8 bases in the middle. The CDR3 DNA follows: TGTGCCAGCAGCCACACGGGCTCTGGAAACACCATATATTTT. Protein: CASSHTGSGNTIYF.

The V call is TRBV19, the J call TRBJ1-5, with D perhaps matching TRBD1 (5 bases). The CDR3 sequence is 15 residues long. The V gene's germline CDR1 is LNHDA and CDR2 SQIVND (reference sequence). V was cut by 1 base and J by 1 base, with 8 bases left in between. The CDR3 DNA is TGTGCCAGTAGTATAGCTCGGGGGAGCAATCAGCCCCAGCATTTT. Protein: CASSIARGSNQPQHF. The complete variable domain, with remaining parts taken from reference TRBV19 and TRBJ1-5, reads DGGITQSPKYLFRKEGQNVTLSCEQNLNHDAMYWYRQDPGQGLRLIYYSQIVNDFQKGDIAEGYSVSREKKESFPLTVTSAQKNPTAFYLCASSIARGSNQPQHFGDGTRLSIL.

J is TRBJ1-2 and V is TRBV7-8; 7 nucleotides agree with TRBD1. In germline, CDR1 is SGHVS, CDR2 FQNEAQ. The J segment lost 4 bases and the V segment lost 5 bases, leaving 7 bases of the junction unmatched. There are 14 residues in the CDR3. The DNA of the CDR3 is TGTGCCAGCAGCCCCCACCGGGACAGCTATGGCTACACCTTC. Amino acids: CASSPHRDSYGYTF.